This T cell receptor (beta chain) was captured by sequencing in a study of early T cells in non-severe SARS-CoV-2 infection. The overall study: Sequenced material consisted of bulk RNA (from unsorted whole blood), and chains were unpaired. Study-level results: CD4 and private specificities were missed by VDJdb matching, which favored anti-spike CD8 responses.

Germline V gives CDR1 MNHEY, CDR2 SVGAGI. The CDR3 runs to 13 residues. V lost 2 bases and J 3 bases, leaving 7 bases between the germline ends. This clonotype was observed many times. Antigen specificity is unknown. Unique molecular identifiers (one per individual cDNA molecule) were attached. TCRdb itself ran the 5' RACE reads through MiXCR, one entry per CDR3 protein. The sample holds roughly 120,000 distinct CDR3 sequences, 10% to 15% seen once. The sequence was obtained from an adult who was a healthcare worker with PCR-confirmed SARS-CoV-2 infection or an uninfected control (not recorded which). This rearrangement joins TRBV6-5 to TRBJ1-1; D possibly corresponds to TRBD1 (5 bases). Specimen: whole blood, collected at baseline. The CDR3 sequence: CASSYGGDTEAFF. CDR3 sequence (DNA): TGTGCCAGCAGTTACGGGGGGGACACTGAAGCTTTCTTT.